What follows describes a single TCR beta chain. Its antigen is not identified. This record belongs to a study of glioma-infiltrating T cells. General study findings and limits: Non-neoplastic patients had below-expected tissue-blood divergence, while all gliomas exceeded expectation.

Germline-derived CDR1 and CDR2 are LNHDA and SQIVND (reference sequence). Deletions cut 6 bases from V and 1 base from J, with 13 bases between. This CDR3 comprises 15 residues. The iRepertoire nested amplicon-rescue multiplex PCR amplified TCR alpha and beta CDR3s from RNA. A single record per CDR3 protein comes from TCRdb applying MiXCR to the multiplex PCR reads. The table records 150,000 or so distinct CDR3 sequences, around 40% of them present only once. Sequenced input: glioma tissue, nonneoplastic brain tissue, or PBMCs (not recorded which). This chain uses TRBV19 with TRBJ1-5; D perhaps matches TRBD1 (5 bases). This clonotype was sampled from a human donor with low-grade glioma or glioblastoma, undergoing nonglioma brain surgery, or in good health (not recorded which). Written as DNA, the CDR3 is TGTGCCAGTAGGATCGGCAGGGCCAGCAATCAGCCCCAGCATTTT. Translation: CASRIGRASNQPQHF.